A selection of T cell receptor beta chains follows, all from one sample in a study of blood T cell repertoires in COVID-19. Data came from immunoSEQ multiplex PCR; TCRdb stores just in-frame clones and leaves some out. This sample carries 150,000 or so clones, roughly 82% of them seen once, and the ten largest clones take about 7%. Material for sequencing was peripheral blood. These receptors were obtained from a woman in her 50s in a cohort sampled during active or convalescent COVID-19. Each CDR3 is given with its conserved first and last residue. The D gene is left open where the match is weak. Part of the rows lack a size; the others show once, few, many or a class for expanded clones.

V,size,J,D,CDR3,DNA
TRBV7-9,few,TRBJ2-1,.,CASSYNDNEQFF,TGTGCCAGCAGCTACAATGACAATGAGCAGTTCTTC
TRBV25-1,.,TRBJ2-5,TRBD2,CASSVGLAAQETQYF,TGTGCCAGCAGTGTAGGACTAGCGGCTCAAGAGACCCAGTACTTC
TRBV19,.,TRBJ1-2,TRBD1,CASTPDRGSYGYTF,TGTGCCAGTACCCCGGACAGGGGGAGCTATGGCTACACCTTC
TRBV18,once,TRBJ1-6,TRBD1,CASSPISPGQGNSPLHF,TGTGCCAGCTCACCAATATCTCCGGGACAGGGGAATTCACCCCTCCACTTT
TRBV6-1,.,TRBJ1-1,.,CASSERGAHTEAFF,TGTGCCAGCAGTGAACGGGGGGCGCATACTGAAGCTTTCTTT
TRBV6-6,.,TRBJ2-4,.,CASGTGGLLAKNIQYF,TGTGCCAGCGGAACCGGGGGTCTCCTAGCCAAAAACATTCAGTACTTC
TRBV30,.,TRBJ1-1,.,CAWRGPGRIEAFF,TGTGCCTGGAGGGGTCCAGGCAGAATAGAAGCTTTCTTT
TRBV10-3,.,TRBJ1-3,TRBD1,CAITGTAYSGNTIYF,TGTGCCATCACAGGGACAGCCTACTCTGGAAACACCATATATTTT
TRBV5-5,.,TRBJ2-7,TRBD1,CASSSTGTGYEQYF,TGTGCCAGCAGCTCGACCGGGACAGGGTACGAGCAGTACTTC
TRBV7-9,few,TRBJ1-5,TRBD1,CASSSTGAINQPQHF,TGTGCCAGCAGCTCGACAGGGGCCATTAATCAGCCCCAGCATTTT